The rows below give T cell receptor beta chains drawn from one sample of a study of identical twins. TCRdb called the 5' RACE reads again in MiXCR, with one record for every CDR3 protein. The sample has 1.5 million to 2 million distinct CDR3 sequences; 32% are singletons. Sequences were obtained from cord blood. Every receptor here comes from a newborn girl in good health. The CDR3 runs from the conserved cysteine through the conserved F or W. Each record gives: D gene, clone size, V gene, J gene, CDR3 DNA, CDR3 protein. A D gene is named only where the DNA matches it firmly. Some rows mark clone size as missing; the rest say once, few, many or name a class of expanded clone.

D gene: .
clone size: .
V gene: TRBV4-2
J gene: TRBJ2-1
CDR3 DNA: TGTGCCAGCAGCCAAGAGATGAATGAGCAGTTCTTC
CDR3 protein: CASSQEMNEQFF

D gene: .
clone size: .
V gene: TRBV20-1
J gene: TRBJ2-7
CDR3 DNA: TGCAGTGCCCTAGCGATTTCCTACGAGCAGTACTTC
CDR3 protein: CSALAISYEQYF

D gene: .
clone size: .
V gene: TRBV15
J gene: TRBJ1-2
CDR3 DNA: TGTGCCACCAGCAGAGGAAAAGGACATAACTATGGCTACACCTTC
CDR3 protein: CATSRGKGHNYGYTF

D gene: .
clone size: .
V gene: TRBV10-3
J gene: TRBJ2-4
CDR3 DNA: TGTGCCATCAGTGCCGGGACTGACATTCAGTACTTC
CDR3 protein: CAISAGTDIQYF

D gene: .
clone size: many
V gene: TRBV5-1
J gene: TRBJ2-5
CDR3 DNA: TGTGCCAGCAGCTCGACGGAGACCCAGTACTTC
CDR3 protein: CASSSTETQYF

D gene: TRBD2
clone size: .
V gene: TRBV27
J gene: TRBJ2-4
CDR3 DNA: TGTGCCAGCCGCGGACTAGCGGGAGCCAAAAACATTCAGTACTTC
CDR3 protein: CASRGLAGAKNIQYF

D gene: .
clone size: .
V gene: TRBV11-2
J gene: TRBJ2-6
CDR3 DNA: TGTGCCAGCAGCTTAGTAGCTTTTGGGGCCAACGTCCTGACTTTC
CDR3 protein: CASSLVAFGANVLTF

D gene: TRBD2
clone size: .
V gene: TRBV2
J gene: TRBJ2-1
CDR3 DNA: TGTGCCAGCAGAAAGCTAGCGGGTAACAATGAGCAGTTCTTC
CDR3 protein: CASRKLAGNNEQFF

D gene: TRBD1
clone size: .
V gene: TRBV5-1
J gene: TRBJ2-1
CDR3 DNA: TGCGCCAGCAGCTTAATCCGGGACAGGGGGAGGAATGAGCAGTTCTTC
CDR3 protein: CASSLIRDRGRNEQFF

D gene: TRBD2
clone size: .
V gene: TRBV20-1
J gene: TRBJ2-5
CDR3 DNA: TGCAGTGCTATGACTAGCCATGAGCAGTACTTC
CDR3 protein: CSAMTSHEQYF

D gene: TRBD2
clone size: .
V gene: TRBV7-2
J gene: TRBJ2-3
CDR3 DNA: TGTGCCAGCAGCTTAGCGCAATTCGGGGGGGGCCTTGATACGCAGTATTTT
CDR3 protein: CASSLAQFGGGLDTQYF

D gene: .
clone size: many
V gene: TRBV29-1
J gene: TRBJ2-4
CDR3 DNA: TGCAGCGCCCTAGGGGTGGCCAAAAACATTCAGTACTTC
CDR3 protein: CSALGVAKNIQYF

D gene: .
clone size: many
V gene: TRBV27
J gene: TRBJ1-5
CDR3 DNA: TGTGCCACCCGACAGGGCAATCAGCCCCAGCATTTT
CDR3 protein: CATRQGNQPQHF

D gene: TRBD2
clone size: few
V gene: TRBV28
J gene: TRBJ2-7
CDR3 DNA: TGTGCCAGCAGTTTATACGCATCTTCCGGGACTAGCGGGAGAAGCTCCTACGAGCAGTACTTC
CDR3 protein: CASSLYASSGTSGRSSYEQYF

D gene: .
clone size: .
V gene: TRBV10-2
J gene: TRBJ1-1
CDR3 DNA: TGCGCCTGCGGTGGGAAACAGGGCCCCTCTGAAGCTTTCTTT
CDR3 protein: CACGGKQGPSEAFF

D gene: TRBD1
clone size: .
V gene: TRBV6-1
J gene: TRBJ1-5
CDR3 DNA: TGTGCCAGCAGTGACGACAGGGATCAGCCCCAGCATTTT
CDR3 protein: CASSDDRDQPQHF

D gene: .
clone size: few
V gene: TRBV30
J gene: TRBJ1-2
CDR3 DNA: TGTGCCTGGAGTCGGACAAGCTATGGCTACACCTTC
CDR3 protein: CAWSRTSYGYTF

D gene: TRBD2
clone size: many
V gene: TRBV10-3
J gene: TRBJ2-4
CDR3 DNA: TGTGCCATCAGTGAAAAATTTAGGGAGGGCAAAAACATTCAGTACTTC
CDR3 protein: CAISEKFREGKNIQYF

D gene: .
clone size: few
V gene: TRBV28
J gene: TRBJ2-3
CDR3 DNA: TGTGCCAGCAGTTTCCCCGGTGGGAAAGATACGCAGTATTTT
CDR3 protein: CASSFPGGKDTQYF

D gene: TRBD2
clone size: .
V gene: TRBV7-9
J gene: TRBJ2-1
CDR3 DNA: TGTGCCAGCAGCTTAGGAGCGGGGGGACTGTTCTTC
CDR3 protein: CASSLGAGGLFF

D gene: .
clone size: .
V gene: TRBV19
J gene: TRBJ1-4
CDR3 DNA: TGTGCCAGTAGTATCCGGAAGAGTTCCTATGAAAAACTGTTTTTT
CDR3 protein: CASSIRKSSYEKLFF

D gene: .
clone size: .
V gene: TRBV7-9
J gene: TRBJ2-5
CDR3 DNA: TGTGCCAGCAGCTTTAATCACAATGAGCAGTACTTC
CDR3 protein: CASSFNHNEQYF

D gene: .
clone size: .
V gene: TRBV7-9
J gene: TRBJ2-7
CDR3 DNA: TGTGCCAGCAGCTCTTTCGACGAAGCCTACGAGCAGTACTTC
CDR3 protein: CASSSFDEAYEQYF

D gene: .
clone size: few
V gene: TRBV6-5
J gene: TRBJ2-7
CDR3 DNA: TGTGCCAGCAGTTATGACTGGGGGTCCTACGAGCAGTACTTC
CDR3 protein: CASSYDWGSYEQYF

D gene: .
clone size: many
V gene: TRBV4-1
J gene: TRBJ2-1
CDR3 DNA: TGCGCCAGCAGCCAAGCTACGGCCCTTCTATACAATGAGCAGTTCTTC
CDR3 protein: CASSQATALLYNEQFF

D gene: TRBD1
clone size: many
V gene: TRBV7-9
J gene: TRBJ1-6
CDR3 DNA: TGTGCCAGCAGCTTAGGCAGGGGGAATTCACCCCTCCACTTT
CDR3 protein: CASSLGRGNSPLHF

D gene: .
clone size: few
V gene: TRBV6-6
J gene: TRBJ1-2
CDR3 DNA: TGTGCCAGCAGTCCTCTGGCCATTAGTAACTATGGCTACACCTTC
CDR3 protein: CASSPLAISNYGYTF

D gene: TRBD1
clone size: .
V gene: TRBV20-1
J gene: TRBJ1-1
CDR3 DNA: TGCAGTGCTAGAGATAGCAGGGGGCTACCAGGTACTGAAGCTTTCTTT
CDR3 protein: CSARDSRGLPGTEAFF

D gene: TRBD1
clone size: few
V gene: TRBV20-1
J gene: TRBJ2-3
CDR3 DNA: TGCAGCCTTACTAAGGGGGCGCGCACAGATACGCAGTATTTT
CDR3 protein: CSLTKGARTDTQYF

D gene: TRBD1
clone size: .
V gene: TRBV30
J gene: TRBJ2-3
CDR3 DNA: TGTGCCTGGACCCTGACAGGGGGTACGCAGTATTTT
CDR3 protein: CAWTLTGGTQYF

D gene: .
clone size: few
V gene: TRBV6-6
J gene: TRBJ2-1
CDR3 DNA: TGTGCCAGCAGTTACTCGGGCGGGAATATCCATGAGCAGTTCTTC
CDR3 protein: CASSYSGGNIHEQFF

D gene: .
clone size: few
V gene: TRBV7-2
J gene: TRBJ2-5
CDR3 DNA: TGTGCCAGCAGCTATACGATCCAAGAGACCCAGTACTTC
CDR3 protein: CASSYTIQETQYF

D gene: TRBD2
clone size: many
V gene: TRBV4-1
J gene: TRBJ2-4
CDR3 DNA: TGCGCCAGCAGCCAAGGACTAGCGGGAGGTATAGCCAAAAACATTCAGTACTTC
CDR3 protein: CASSQGLAGGIAKNIQYF

D gene: .
clone size: .
V gene: TRBV5-6
J gene: TRBJ2-3
CDR3 DNA: TGTGCCAGCAGCTTGCTGCGGGCTGTGGCCCCAGATACGCAGTATTTT
CDR3 protein: CASSLLRAVAPDTQYF

D gene: TRBD2
clone size: few
V gene: TRBV6-5
J gene: TRBJ2-1
CDR3 DNA: TGTGCCAGCAGTGTACTAGCGGGGCAGTACAATGAGCAGTTCTTC
CDR3 protein: CASSVLAGQYNEQFF

D gene: TRBD2
clone size: few
V gene: TRBV6-6
J gene: TRBJ2-1
CDR3 DNA: TGTGCCAGCAGTACCCCCCTTGGGACTAGTAGGTATGAGCAGTTCTTC
CDR3 protein: CASSTPLGTSRYEQFF

D gene: .
clone size: .
V gene: TRBV10-3
J gene: TRBJ2-5
CDR3 DNA: TGTGCCATCAGTGAGGCGGCGGCCCAAGAGACCCAGTACTTC
CDR3 protein: CAISEAAAQETQYF

D gene: .
clone size: few
V gene: TRBV5-6
J gene: TRBJ1-4
CDR3 DNA: TGTGCCAGCAGCCGAGGACAGAATGAAAAACTGTTTTTT
CDR3 protein: CASSRGQNEKLFF

D gene: .
clone size: .
V gene: TRBV12-3/TRBV12-4
J gene: TRBJ1-2
CDR3 DNA: TGTGCCAGCAGGGACTCTGGGGGCTTGATCTATGGCTACACCTTC
CDR3 protein: CASRDSGGLIYGYTF

D gene: .
clone size: .
V gene: TRBV18
J gene: TRBJ1-2
CDR3 DNA: TGTGCCAGCTCACCGGGCGTAGGCAGGGACTATGGCTACACCTTC
CDR3 protein: CASSPGVGRDYGYTF

D gene: .
clone size: .
V gene: TRBV11-3
J gene: TRBJ2-2
CDR3 DNA: TGTGCCAGCAGATTACACACCGGGGAGCTGTTTTTT
CDR3 protein: CASRLHTGELFF

D gene: .
clone size: .
V gene: TRBV11-2
J gene: TRBJ2-7
CDR3 DNA: TGTGCCAGCAGCAAACCCGAATCTAGCGCTAGGTACGAGCAGTACTTC
CDR3 protein: CASSKPESSARYEQYF

D gene: TRBD1
clone size: .
V gene: TRBV28
J gene: TRBJ2-4
CDR3 DNA: TGTGCCAGCAGTTTGCCCGGGACAGGGAAGGTTTCGGGTCTAGGCAAAAACATTCAGTACTTC
CDR3 protein: CASSLPGTGKVSGLGKNIQYF

D gene: TRBD1
clone size: once
V gene: TRBV2
J gene: TRBJ1-4
CDR3 DNA: TGTGCCAGCATAGAGGGGGACAGGGGGCAAGAAAAACTGTTTTTT
CDR3 protein: CASIEGDRGQEKLFF

D gene: .
clone size: many
V gene: TRBV5-1
J gene: TRBJ2-7
CDR3 DNA: TGCGCCAGCAGCTTGGCCAGTTCTTCCTACGAGCAGTACTTC
CDR3 protein: CASSLASSSYEQYF

D gene: .
clone size: .
V gene: TRBV30
J gene: TRBJ2-7
CDR3 DNA: TGTGCCTGCTACGGGACCTACTCCTACGAGCAGTACTTC
CDR3 protein: CACYGTYSYEQYF

D gene: TRBD1
clone size: many
V gene: TRBV29-1
J gene: TRBJ2-1
CDR3 DNA: TGCAGCGTACACAGGACAGGGAGCTACAATGAGCAGTTCTTC
CDR3 protein: CSVHRTGSYNEQFF

D gene: TRBD1
clone size: .
V gene: TRBV10-3
J gene: TRBJ1-2
CDR3 DNA: TGTGCCATCAGTGAGTCGAACAGGGGGCAGAATGGCTACACCTTC
CDR3 protein: CAISESNRGQNGYTF

D gene: TRBD1
clone size: few
V gene: TRBV24-1
J gene: TRBJ2-3
CDR3 DNA: TGTGCCACCAGTGATTCGTTCGACAGGGTGGATACGCAGTATTTT
CDR3 protein: CATSDSFDRVDTQYF

D gene: .
clone size: many
V gene: TRBV27
J gene: TRBJ2-3
CDR3 DNA: TGTGCCAGCAGTTTAAGGAGGAACAGGGTTGCGGAAGATACGCAGTATTTT
CDR3 protein: CASSLRRNRVAEDTQYF

D gene: .
clone size: .
V gene: TRBV29-1
J gene: TRBJ2-7
CDR3 DNA: TGCAGCGTTATATGGTCCTACGAGCAGTACTTC
CDR3 protein: CSVIWSYEQYF

D gene: .
clone size: many
V gene: TRBV7-9
J gene: TRBJ2-7
CDR3 DNA: TGTGCCAGCAGCGGACTTCGTTACGAGCAGTACTTC
CDR3 protein: CASSGLRYEQYF

D gene: TRBD1
clone size: few
V gene: TRBV2
J gene: TRBJ1-6
CDR3 DNA: TGTGCCAGCACCCAGGGGGGTATTAATTCACCCCTCCACTTT
CDR3 protein: CASTQGGINSPLHF

D gene: TRBD2
clone size: few
V gene: TRBV3-1
J gene: TRBJ2-1
CDR3 DNA: TGTGCCAGCACCCCGGGGGGGATCTACAATGAGCAGTTCTTC
CDR3 protein: CASTPGGIYNEQFF

D gene: TRBD2
clone size: once
V gene: TRBV12-3/TRBV12-4
J gene: TRBJ2-7
CDR3 DNA: TGTGCCAGCAGTCGATGGACTAGCGGCACCTACGAGCAGTACTTC
CDR3 protein: CASSRWTSGTYEQYF

D gene: .
clone size: .
V gene: TRBV7-9
J gene: TRBJ1-2
CDR3 DNA: TGTGCCAGCAGCCAAGGTTCGGGGACCCGGTATGGCTACACCTTC
CDR3 protein: CASSQGSGTRYGYTF

D gene: .
clone size: .
V gene: TRBV28
J gene: TRBJ2-5
CDR3 DNA: TGTGCCAGCAGGAGGGGGGCAGGGAAGGTGTATGAGCAGTACTTC
CDR3 protein: CASRRGAGKVYEQYF

D gene: .
clone size: few
V gene: TRBV5-8
J gene: TRBJ2-4
CDR3 DNA: TGTGCCAGCATCCTCCATACGGGGGTACTAGCCAAAAACATTCAGTACTTC
CDR3 protein: CASILHTGVLAKNIQYF

D gene: .
clone size: few
V gene: TRBV3-1
J gene: TRBJ2-3
CDR3 DNA: TGTGCCACGCAAGCTGGGAGGTATACGCAGTATTTT
CDR3 protein: CATQAGRYTQYF